This T cell receptor (beta chain) was retrieved from a study of radiotherapy plus CTLA-4 blockade in lung cancer. Study information: Of all patients, approximately 17% responded objectively and roughly 31% showed disease control. Whole-study findings and limits: Expansion of tumor-derived TCR clones was observed in blood after radiotherapy plus ipilimumab. Reportedly, early blood T cell clone dynamics best predicted response, with interferon-beta.

As to this clone: No antigen is known for it.

Germline lookup yields CDR1 MNHEY and CDR2 SVGAGI. J lost 7 bases, V lost 6 bases, and 8 bases had no gene match. The CDR3 extends over 15 amino acids. Measured with immunoSEQ multiplex PCR; TCRdb has only the in-frame clones, and not every one. This sample has roughly 97,000 clones; 65% to 75% occur once, and the top ten carry approximately 2.6%. The chain combines TRBV6-5 with TRBJ1-6; 8 bases line up with TRBD1. The specimen comprised peripheral blood, sampled from a patient treated with radiotherapy plus ipilimumab. The source of this sequence is a human donor with non-small cell lung cancer who had a partial response to radiotherapy plus ipilimumab. Some clones in this sample may be carry-over from other donors' samples. CDR3 residues: CASSPRGLENSPLHF. The CDR3 nucleotides are TGTGCCAGCAGCCCCAGGGGGCTTGAGAATTCACCCCTCCACTTT.